These T cell receptor beta chains were read from a single sample in a study of CD8+ T cells in alopecia areata. Measured with immunoSEQ multiplex PCR; TCRdb has only the in-frame clones, and not every one. The data hold about 70,000 clones, with over 25% observed a single time. The input for sequencing was CD8+ T cells sorted from blood, taken at week 4, from a patient treated with tofacitinib. All receptors come from a human donor with alopecia areata. Both conserved end residues are part of each CDR3. D genes are given only for firm matches. The listing skips clone size in some rows; elsewhere it reads once, few, many or a size class.

D,J,V,size,CDR3,DNA
TRBD2,TRBJ2-7,TRBV2,NA,CASTSGATEQYF,TGTGCCAGCACTAGCGGGGCAACCGAGCAGTACTTC
NA,TRBJ2-5,TRBV29-1,few,CSVEVGPVRYF,TGCAGCGTTGAAGTGGGTCCGGTCCGGTACTTC
NA,TRBJ2-7,TRBV11-2,NA,CASSTSLGEQYF,TGTGCCAGCAGCACCTCCCTTGGAGAGCAGTACTTC
NA,TRBJ1-2,TRBV2,many,CASTLGSGGYTF,TGTGCCAGCACCTTAGGGAGTGGGGGCTACACCTTC
NA,TRBJ1-2,TRBV29-1,NA,CSAVGGGNYGYTF,TGCAGCGCCGTGGGGGGAGGAAACTATGGCTACACCTTC
NA,TRBJ2-7,TRBV7-9,many,CASSPGDGEQYF,TGTGCCAGCAGCCCCGGCGATGGCGAGCAGTACTTC
TRBD2,TRBJ2-5,TRBV29-1,few,CSVHPSGRVGETQYF,TGCAGCGTACACCCTAGCGGGAGGGTCGGAGAGACCCAGTACTTC
NA,TRBJ2-2,TRBV29-1,few,CSVESQGPTGELFF,TGCAGCGTTGAATCCCAGGGCCCCACCGGGGAGCTGTTTTTT
NA,TRBJ2-5,TRBV6-5,NA,CASSYSETQYF,TGTGCCAGCAGTTACTCGGAGACCCAGTACTTC
NA,TRBJ1-4,TRBV7-9,few,CASRSPGGQDNEKLFF,TGTGCCAGCAGGTCCCCGGGGGGGCAGGATAATGAAAAACTGTTTTTT
TRBD1,TRBJ1-4,TRBV7-3,few,CASSARDRGTNEKLFF,TGTGCCAGCAGCGCCCGGGACAGGGGAACTAATGAAAAACTGTTTTTT
NA,TRBJ1-5,TRBV7-9,NA,CASSDGRSLNQPQHF,TGTGCCAGCAGCGACGGACGGAGTCTCAATCAGCCCCAGCATTTT
NA,TRBJ1-2,TRBV30,few,CASEVDGYTF,TGTGCCTCGGAGGTTGACGGCTACACCTTC
NA,TRBJ2-5,TRBV13,few,CASSYSTSWQETQYF,TGTGCCAGCAGTTACTCGACTAGTTGGCAAGAGACCCAGTACTTC
NA,TRBJ1-1,TRBV25-1,NA,CASSPGSEAFF,TGTGCCAGCAGTCCAGGGAGTGAAGCTTTCTTT
TRBD1,TRBJ1-2,TRBV2,NA,CASSADRTYGYTF,TGTGCCAGCAGTGCGGACAGGACCTATGGCTACACCTTC
NA,TRBJ2-7,TRBV29-1,NA,CSAGRGHEQYF,TGCAGCGCCGGACGTGGCCACGAGCAGTACTTC
NA,TRBJ2-7,TRBV4-1,NA,CASSQVGTYSYEQYF,TGCGCCAGCAGCCAAGTCGGGACTTATTCCTACGAGCAGTACTTC
TRBD2,TRBJ2-2,TRBV6-5,NA,CASSSGTNTGELFF,TGTGCCAGCTCTAGCGGGACTAACACCGGGGAGCTGTTTTTT
TRBD1,TRBJ2-7,TRBV7-9,NA,CASSLGTGGDYEQYF,TGTGCCAGCAGCTTAGGGACAGGGGGAGACTACGAGCAGTACTTC
TRBD2,TRBJ2-7,TRBV7-9,few,CASNGLAGNEQYF,TGTGCCAGCAACGGTCTAGCGGGTAACGAGCAGTACTTC
TRBD1,TRBJ1-1,TRBV4-1,NA,CASSLRTGGAEAFF,TGCGCCAGCAGCCTCCGCACAGGGGGAGCTGAAGCTTTCTTT
NA,TRBJ2-3,TRBV29-1,few,CSQSGEPESSTDTQYF,TGCAGCCAGAGTGGGGAACCTGAATCTAGCACAGATACGCAGTATTTT
NA,TRBJ2-2,TRBV9,once,CASSVVRGELFF,TGTGCCAGCAGCGTAGTCAGGGGAGAGCTGTTTTTT
NA,TRBJ2-7,TRBV7-9,NA,CASSPPDTYYEQYF,TGTGCCAGCAGCCCCCCGGACACCTACTACGAGCAGTACTTC
NA,TRBJ2-2,TRBV7-7,NA,CASSQGGTGELFF,TGTGCCAGCAGCCAAGGGGGCACCGGGGAGCTGTTTTTT
TRBD2,TRBJ2-7,TRBV7-6,NA,CASSPPTTSGSYEQYF,TGTGCCAGCAGCCCTCCAACGACTAGCGGGAGCTACGAGCAGTACTTC
TRBD1,TRBJ1-5,TRBV15,NA,CATSVNRGMEPQHF,TGTGCCACCAGCGTCAACAGGGGGATGGAGCCCCAGCATTTT
TRBD1,TRBJ2-4,TRBV4-1,few,CASSQENAGGIYIQYF,TGCGCCAGCAGCCAGGAAAATGCAGGGGGCATTTACATTCAGTACTTC
TRBD1,TRBJ2-5,TRBV9,NA,CASSPGTAQETQYF,TGTGCCAGCAGCCCGGGGACAGCTCAAGAGACCCAGTACTTC
NA,TRBJ1-5,TRBV7-9,few,CASSLEGINQPQHF,TGTGCCAGCAGCTTAGAGGGGATCAATCAGCCCCAGCATTTT
NA,TRBJ1-1,TRBV9,NA,CASSVGTVPEAFF,TGTGCCAGCAGCGTCGGGACGGTACCTGAAGCTTTCTTT
NA,TRBJ1-1,TRBV6-4,few,CASSDTAGGDTEAFF,TGTGCCAGCAGTGACACCGCAGGAGGCGACACTGAAGCTTTCTTT
NA,TRBJ2-7,TRBV29-1,NA,CSVLVTDSYEQYF,TGCAGCGTTCTTGTGACAGACTCCTACGAGCAGTACTTC
TRBD1,TRBJ2-2,TRBV2,NA,CASSTNLKTGIRNTGELFF,TGTGCCAGCAGTACGAACCTTAAGACAGGGATCAGGAACACCGGGGAGCTGTTTTTT
NA,TRBJ2-7,TRBV6-6,NA,CATTLQDRTYEQYF,TGTGCCACCACTTTGCAGGACAGAACCTACGAGCAGTACTTC
TRBD1,TRBJ2-1,TRBV29-1,NA,CSVEGASSYNEQFF,TGCAGCGTAGAGGGGGCTAGCTCCTACAATGAGCAGTTCTTC
TRBD2,TRBJ2-5,TRBV9,once,CASSVTSGSGETQYF,TGTGCCAGCAGCGTCACTAGCGGGAGTGGAGAGACCCAGTACTTC
TRBD1,TRBJ2-7,TRBV11-2,NA,CASSLGPGQAYEQYF,TGTGCCAGCAGCTTAGGTCCGGGACAGGCCTACGAGCAGTACTTC
TRBD1,TRBJ2-5,TRBV11-2,NA,CASSSRDRGLETQYF,TGTGCCAGCAGCTCCCGGGACAGGGGGCTAGAGACCCAGTACTTC
TRBD2,TRBJ2-7,TRBV29-1,few,CSTSGGDEQYF,TGCAGCACTAGCGGGGGGGACGAGCAGTACTTC
NA,TRBJ2-3,TRBV6-4,NA,CASSDSSSGTQYF,TGTGCCAGCAGTGACTCTAGTAGCGGTACGCAGTATTTT